The following is a TCR beta chain sequence with its context. The data were taken from a study of regulatory T cells in long-lasting Graves disease. In germline, CDR1 is SEHNR, CDR2 FQNEAQ (reference sequence). The germline V and J ends were trimmed by 2 bases and 2 bases, with 9 bases remaining between them. The CDR3 contains 14 residues. According to the study, TCR beta libraries were built with iRepertoire HTBI primers and CDR3-region Arm-PCR. TCRdb called the multiplex PCR reads again in MiXCR, with one record for every CDR3 protein. The table lists hundreds of thousands of distinct CDR3 sequences, 20% to 25% of them singletons. Time point defined: persistent/refractory GD, antithyroid drugs over 5 years with positive TRAb. The TCR library was made from RNA that had been extracted from PBMCs in TRIzol.

This material consisted of peripheral blood mononuclear cells (PBMCs), taken when the disease was refractory, from a patient treated with antithyroid drugs. V usage is TRBV7-9 and J usage is TRBJ1-2; D is unclear. The source of this sequence is a female donor with Graves disease. CDR3 residues: CASSLQDGNYGYTF. For the CDR3, the DNA is TGTGCCAGCAGCTTACAGGATGGGAACTATGGCTACACCTTC.